The next 12 T cell receptor beta chains were all read from a single sample in a study of OX40 agonist ivuxolimab in advanced cancers. Profiled with immunoSEQ multiplex PCR; TCRdb holds only in-frame clones, not every one. Of about 58,000 clones listed, 70% to 90% were seen once; the top ten hold roughly 1%. Sequenced here: CD4+ or CD8+ T cells sorted from blood, sampled in a trial of the OX40 agonist ivuxolimab. These receptors all stem from an adult with an advanced solid tumor such as melanoma, head and neck, liver or kidney cancer.

This clone was seen once. The chain combines TRBV2 with TRBJ1-5; no clear D gene. In germline, CDR1 is SNHLY, CDR2 FYNNEI. Trimming pared 7 bases from V and 8 bases from J, leaving 12 bases between. This CDR3 comprises 12 residues. This chain's CDR3 is CASTFPGEPQHF. The CDR3 coding sequence is TGTGCCAGCACCTTCCCCGGGGAGCCCCAGCATTTT.

The V gene is TRBV27, the J gene TRBJ1-6, with TRBD1 matching 10 bases. The CDR3 is 15 amino acids. Germline V gene data show CDR1 as MNHEY and CDR2 as SMNVEV (reference sequence). V was clipped by 8 bases and J by 10 bases; unmatched bases: 11. Here the CDR3 reads CASALRGQGWSPLHF. DNA for the CDR3: TGTGCCAGCGCTTTGAGGGGACAGGGGTGGTCACCCCTCCACTTT.

This clone showed up just once. V and J are TRBV6-5 and TRBJ2-2; 10 nucleotides match TRBD1. V gave up 2 bases and J gave up 3 bases; unmatched junction bases: 0. Germline V lookup: CDR1 MNHEY, CDR2 SVGAGI. This CDR3 is built from 15 residues. The CDR3, as DNA: TGTGCCAGCAGTTACGACAGGGGGCACACCGGGGAGCTGTTTTTT. Protein: CASSYDRGHTGELFF.

This chain links TRBV18 with TRBJ2-7; 7 bases line up with TRBD1. The germline V gene encodes CDR1 KGHSH and CDR2 LQKENI. CDR3 length: 14 amino acids. The junction had 8 bases not matched to a gene; V was cut back by 2 bases and J by 7 bases. CDR3 DNA sequence: TGTGCCAGCTCACCAAGGACAGGCTCGGGGGAGCAGTACTTC. As protein: CASSPRTGSGEQYF.

This clone has a count of ten or more. The same CDR3 arises from other DNA sequences in this sample as well. V usage is TRBV5-1 and J usage is TRBJ2-7, with D unresolved. Germline V lookup: CDR1 SGHRS, CDR2 YFSETQ. The V and J ends lost 0 bases and 2 bases respectively, with 9 bases between them. The CDR3 is 14 amino acids. CDR3 in amino acids: CASSLVVSPYEQYF. Here the CDR3 DNA reads TGCGCCAGCAGCTTGGTTGTCAGCCCCTACGAGCAGTACTTC.

The chain is built from TRBV27 and TRBJ1-2, with a weak D call TRBD1 (5 bases). V was trimmed by 6 bases and J by 4 bases, leaving 18 bases between them. Germline lookup yields CDR1 MNHEY and CDR2 SMNVEV (reference sequence). The CDR3 is 15 residues long. This chain's CDR3 is CASSPPGLPSYGYTF. In nucleotides, the CDR3 is TGTGCCAGCAGCCCTCCGGGACTCCCATCCTATGGCTACACCTTC.

The CDR3 here is CASSPISLAGGTDTQYF. The DNA of the CDR3 is TGTGCCAGCTCACCGATCTCACTAGCGGGGGGCACAGATACGCAGTATTTT. The chain carries TRBV18 and TRBJ2-3; 11 positions agree with TRBD2. This CDR3 spans 17 amino acids. Trimming at V came to 3 bases and at J to 1 base, leaving 6 bases not matched to a gene. Germline values: CDR1 KGHSH, CDR2 LQKENI.

This chain connects TRBV11-3 to TRBJ2-1, with a possible D match to TRBD2 (5 bases). The CDR3 has 13 residues. The V gene's germline CDR1 is SGHNT and CDR2 YENEEA. Deletions cut 5 bases from V and 5 bases from J, with 10 bases between. CDR3 in amino acids: CASSKDGNNEQFF. Written as DNA, the CDR3 is TGTGCCAGCAGCAAAGACGGGAACAATGAGCAGTTCTTC.

The chain joins TRBV18 to TRBJ2-5; possible D gene TRBD2, 6 bases. V was clipped by 7 bases and J by 2 bases, with 17 bases between them. CDR1 is KGHSH, CDR2 LQKENI, per germline. The CDR3 covers 15 residues. The CDR3 sequence: CASFQAGTTQETQYF. The CDR3 DNA sequence: TGTGCCAGCTTCCAGGCGGGGACCACACAAGAGACCCAGTACTTC.

This chain links TRBV11-1 with TRBJ2-7; D not certain. Trimming took off 2 bases at V and 2 bases at J, with 4 bases between the two ends. The germline gives CDR1 SGHAT, CDR2 FQDESV (reference sequence). The CDR3 totals 12 residues. The CDR3 DNA reads TGTGCCAGCAGCTTACGGACCTACGAGCAGTACTTC. This encodes CASSLRTYEQYF.

This clone turned up a few times. The chain carries TRBV6-5 and TRBJ2-2; D ambiguous. V lost 0 bases and J lost 2, with 4 bases in between. The CDR3 totals 14 residues. The germline CDR1 and CDR2 sequences are MNHEY and SVGAGI. The chain's CDR3 is CASSYSINTGELFF. The CDR3 bases are TGTGCCAGCAGTTACTCGATTAACACCGGGGAGCTGTTTTTT.

The CDR3 loop is CASSQDRAGGAGEQYF. In nucleotides, the CDR3 is TGCGCCAGCAGCCAAGATCGGGCAGGGGGCGCGGGCGAGCAGTACTTC. The chain has TRBV4-1 and TRBJ2-7; TRBD1 matches 8 bases. From germline, CDR1 is MGHRA and CDR2 YSYEKL. This CDR3 contains 16 residues. V lost 0 bases, J lost 6 bases, and 10 bases stayed unmatched.